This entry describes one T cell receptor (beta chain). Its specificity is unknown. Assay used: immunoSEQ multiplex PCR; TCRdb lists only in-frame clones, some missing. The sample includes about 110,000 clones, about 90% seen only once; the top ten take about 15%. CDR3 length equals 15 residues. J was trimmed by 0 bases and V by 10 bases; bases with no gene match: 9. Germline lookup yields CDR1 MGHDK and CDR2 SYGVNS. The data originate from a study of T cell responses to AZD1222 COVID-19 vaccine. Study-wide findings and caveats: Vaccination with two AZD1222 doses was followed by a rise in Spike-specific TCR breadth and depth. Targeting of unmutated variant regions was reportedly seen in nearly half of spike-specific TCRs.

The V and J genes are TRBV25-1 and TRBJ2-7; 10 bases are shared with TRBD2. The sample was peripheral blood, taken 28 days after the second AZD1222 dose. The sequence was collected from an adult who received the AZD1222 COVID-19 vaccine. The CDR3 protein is CATQIAGGFSYEQYF. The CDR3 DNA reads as TGTGCCACCCAAATAGCGGGGGGCTTCTCCTACGAGCAGTACTTC.